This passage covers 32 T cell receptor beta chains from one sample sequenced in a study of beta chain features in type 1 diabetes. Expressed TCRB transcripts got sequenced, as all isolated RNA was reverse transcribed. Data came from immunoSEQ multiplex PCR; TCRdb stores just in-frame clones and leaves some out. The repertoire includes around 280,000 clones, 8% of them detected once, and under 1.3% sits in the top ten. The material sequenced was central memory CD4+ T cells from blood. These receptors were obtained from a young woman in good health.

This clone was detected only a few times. The CDR3 DNA sequence: TGCGCCAGCAGCTTTTATTCGGATACGCAGTATTTT. Translation gives CASSFYSDTQYF. J is TRBJ2-3 and V is TRBV5-1, with D uncertain. The CDR3 totals 12 residues. Germline assignment: CDR1 SGHRS and CDR2 YFSETQ. V was cut by 2 bases and J by 6 bases, with 7 bases left in between. Combining the CDR3 with reference TRBV5-1 and TRBJ2-3 gives the whole variable domain KAGVTQTPRYLIKTRGQQVTLSCSPISGHRSVSWYQQTPGQGLQFLFEYFSETQRNKGNFPGRFSGRQFSNSRSEMNVSTLELGDSALYLCASSFYSDTQYFGPGTRLTVL.

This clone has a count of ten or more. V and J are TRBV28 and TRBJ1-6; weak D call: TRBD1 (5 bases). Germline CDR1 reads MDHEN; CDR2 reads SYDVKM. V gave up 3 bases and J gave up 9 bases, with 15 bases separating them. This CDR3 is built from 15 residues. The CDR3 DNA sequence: TGTGCCAGCAGTTTGGAGGGCTGGGACGGTTCACCCCTCCACTTT. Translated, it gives CASSLEGWDGSPLHF.

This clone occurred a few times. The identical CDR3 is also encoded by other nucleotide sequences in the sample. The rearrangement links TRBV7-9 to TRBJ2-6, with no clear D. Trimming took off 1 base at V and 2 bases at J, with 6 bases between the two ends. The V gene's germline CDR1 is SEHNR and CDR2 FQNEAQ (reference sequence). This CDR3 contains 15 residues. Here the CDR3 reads CASSLGGTGANVLTF. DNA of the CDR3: TGTGCCAGCAGCTTAGGAGGAACTGGGGCCAACGTCCTGACTTTC.

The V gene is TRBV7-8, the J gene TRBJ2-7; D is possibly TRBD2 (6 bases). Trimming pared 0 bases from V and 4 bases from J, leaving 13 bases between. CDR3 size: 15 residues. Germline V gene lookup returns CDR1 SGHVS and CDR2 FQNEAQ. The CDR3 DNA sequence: TGTGCCAGCAGCTTAGCGCCAGGACTATCATACGAGCAGTACTTC. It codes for CASSLAPGLSYEQYF.

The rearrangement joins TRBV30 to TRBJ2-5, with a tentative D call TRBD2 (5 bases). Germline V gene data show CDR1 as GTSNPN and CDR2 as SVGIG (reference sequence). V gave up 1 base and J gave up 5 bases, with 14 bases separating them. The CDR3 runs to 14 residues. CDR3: CAWSAPRGGETQYF. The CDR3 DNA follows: TGTGCCTGGAGTGCCCCCCGCGGAGGTGAGACCCAGTACTTC.

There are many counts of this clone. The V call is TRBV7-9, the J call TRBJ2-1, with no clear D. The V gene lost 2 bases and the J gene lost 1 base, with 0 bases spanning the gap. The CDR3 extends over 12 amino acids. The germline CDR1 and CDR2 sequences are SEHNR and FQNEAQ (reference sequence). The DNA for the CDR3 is TGTGCCAGCAGCTTATCCTACAATGAGCAGTTCTTC. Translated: CASSLSYNEQFF.

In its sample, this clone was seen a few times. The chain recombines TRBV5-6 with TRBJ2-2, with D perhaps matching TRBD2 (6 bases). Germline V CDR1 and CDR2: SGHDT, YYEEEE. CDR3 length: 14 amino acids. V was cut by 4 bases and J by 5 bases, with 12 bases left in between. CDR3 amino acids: CASSPTAGTGELFF. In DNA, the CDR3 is TGTGCCAGCAGCCCAACCGCGGGAACCGGGGAGCTGTTTTTT.

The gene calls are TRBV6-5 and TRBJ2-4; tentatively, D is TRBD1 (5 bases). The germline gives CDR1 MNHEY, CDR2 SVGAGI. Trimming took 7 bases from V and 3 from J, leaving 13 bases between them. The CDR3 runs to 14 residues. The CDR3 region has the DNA TGTGCCAGCATGTTTGATCAGGGCAAAAACATTCAGTACTTC. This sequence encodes CASMFDQGKNIQYF.

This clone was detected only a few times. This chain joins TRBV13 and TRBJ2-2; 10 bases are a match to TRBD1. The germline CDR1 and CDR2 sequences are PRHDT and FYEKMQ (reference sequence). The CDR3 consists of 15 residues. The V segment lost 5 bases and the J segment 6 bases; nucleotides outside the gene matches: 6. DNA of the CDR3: TGTGCCAGCAGCAAGGACAGGGGGTTGGCCGGGGAGCTGTTTTTT. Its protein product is CASSKDRGLAGELFF.

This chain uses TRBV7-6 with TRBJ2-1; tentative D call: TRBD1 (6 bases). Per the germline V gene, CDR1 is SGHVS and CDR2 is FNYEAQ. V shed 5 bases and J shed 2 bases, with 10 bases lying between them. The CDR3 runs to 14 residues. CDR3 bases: TGTGCCAGCAGCGGTGGACAGACCTACAATGAGCAGTTCTTC. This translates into CASSGGQTYNEQFF.

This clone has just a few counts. CDR3 residues: CASAGTGEMVYGYTF. CDR3 DNA sequence: TGTGCCAGCGCCGGGACAGGGGAAATGGTCTATGGCTACACCTTC. The chain couples TRBV6-6 to TRBJ1-2, with 10 bases fitting TRBD1. Germline loops: CDR1 MNHNY, CDR2 SVGAGI (reference sequence). Germline trimming cut 8 bases from V and 4 bases from J; bases unmatched to any gene: 10. CDR3 length equals 15 residues.

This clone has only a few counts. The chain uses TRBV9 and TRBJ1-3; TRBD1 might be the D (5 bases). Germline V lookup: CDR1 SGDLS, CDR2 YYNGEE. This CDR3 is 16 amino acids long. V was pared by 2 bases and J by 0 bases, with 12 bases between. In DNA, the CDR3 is TGTGCCAGCAGCGTGGGGGGAATCTCCTCTGGAAACACCATATATTTT. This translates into CASSVGGISSGNTIYF.

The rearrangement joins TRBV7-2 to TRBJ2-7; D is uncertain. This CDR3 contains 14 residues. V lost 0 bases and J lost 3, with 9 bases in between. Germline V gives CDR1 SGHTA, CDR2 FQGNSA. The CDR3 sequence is CASSLAGRNYEQYF. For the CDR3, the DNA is TGTGCCAGCAGCTTAGCGGGCCGAAACTACGAGCAGTACTTC.

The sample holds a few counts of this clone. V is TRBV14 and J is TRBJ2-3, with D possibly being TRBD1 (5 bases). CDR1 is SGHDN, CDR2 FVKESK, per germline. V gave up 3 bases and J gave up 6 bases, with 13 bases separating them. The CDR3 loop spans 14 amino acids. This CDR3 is CASSQSLGADTQYF. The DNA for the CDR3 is TGTGCCAGCAGCCAGTCGCTAGGGGCCGATACGCAGTATTTT.

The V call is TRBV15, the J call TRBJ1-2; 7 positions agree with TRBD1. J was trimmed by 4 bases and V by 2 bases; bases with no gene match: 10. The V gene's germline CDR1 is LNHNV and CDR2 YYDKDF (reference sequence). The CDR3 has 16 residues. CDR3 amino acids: CATSRPGQQGSYGYTF. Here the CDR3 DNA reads TGTGCCACCAGCAGACCTGGCCAACAGGGGAGCTATGGCTACACCTTC.

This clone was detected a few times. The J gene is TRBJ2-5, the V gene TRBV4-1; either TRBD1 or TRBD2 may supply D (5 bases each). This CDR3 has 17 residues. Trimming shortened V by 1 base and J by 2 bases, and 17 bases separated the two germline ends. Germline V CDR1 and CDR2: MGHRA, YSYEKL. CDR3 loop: CASSQVRGVAGQETQYF. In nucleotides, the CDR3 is TGCGCCAGCAGCCAAGTAAGGGGAGTGGCCGGACAAGAGACCCAGTACTTC.

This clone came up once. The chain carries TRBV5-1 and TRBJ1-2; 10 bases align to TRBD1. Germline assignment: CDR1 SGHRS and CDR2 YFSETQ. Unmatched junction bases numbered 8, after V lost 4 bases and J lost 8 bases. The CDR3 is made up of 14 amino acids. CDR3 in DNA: TGCGCCAGCAGCGAGGACAGGGGGACCAGCGGCTACACCTTC. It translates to CASSEDRGTSGYTF.

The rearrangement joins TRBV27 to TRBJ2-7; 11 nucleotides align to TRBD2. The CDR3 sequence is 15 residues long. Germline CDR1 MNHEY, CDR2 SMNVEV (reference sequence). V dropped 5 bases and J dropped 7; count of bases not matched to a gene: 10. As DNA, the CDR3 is TGTGCCAGCAGTCTCCAACTAGCGGGAGCGGGGGAGCAGTACTTC. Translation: CASSLQLAGAGEQYF.

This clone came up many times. The CDR3 protein is CASSGGQGEDTQYF. The CDR3 nucleotides are TGTGCCAGCAGCGGGGGACAGGGGGAAGATACGCAGTATTTT. The chain recombines TRBV13 with TRBJ2-3; 11 bases agree with TRBD1. V was pared by 5 bases and J by 5 bases, with 3 bases of the junction left unmatched. CDR1 is PRHDT, CDR2 FYEKMQ, per germline (reference sequence). The CDR3 consists of 14 residues.

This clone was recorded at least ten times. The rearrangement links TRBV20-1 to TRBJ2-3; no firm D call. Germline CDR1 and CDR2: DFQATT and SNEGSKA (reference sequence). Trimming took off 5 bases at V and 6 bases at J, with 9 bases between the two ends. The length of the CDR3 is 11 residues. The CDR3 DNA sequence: TGCAGTGCTTTCGTACGGGATACGCAGTATTTT. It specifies CSAFVRDTQYF.

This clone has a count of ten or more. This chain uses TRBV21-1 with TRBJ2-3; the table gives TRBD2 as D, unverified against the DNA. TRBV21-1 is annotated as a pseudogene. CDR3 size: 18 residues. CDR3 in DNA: TGTGCCAGCACCACCCGGAACCCGACTAGCGTACGATTGGATACGCAGTATTTT. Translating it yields CASTTRNPTSVRLDTQYF.

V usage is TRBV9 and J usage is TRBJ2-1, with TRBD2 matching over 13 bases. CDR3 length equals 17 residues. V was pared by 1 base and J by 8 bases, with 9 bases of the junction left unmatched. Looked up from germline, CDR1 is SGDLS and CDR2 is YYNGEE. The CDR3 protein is CASSVSPTSGGADEQFF. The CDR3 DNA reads TGTGCCAGCAGCGTATCCCCTACTAGCGGGGGGGCCGATGAGCAGTTCTTC.

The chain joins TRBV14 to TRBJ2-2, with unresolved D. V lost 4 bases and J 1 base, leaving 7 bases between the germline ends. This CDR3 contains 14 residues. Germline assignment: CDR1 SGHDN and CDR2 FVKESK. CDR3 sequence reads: CASSRLRNTGELFF. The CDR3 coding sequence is TGTGCCAGCAGCCGTCTTCGGAACACCGGGGAGCTGTTTTTT. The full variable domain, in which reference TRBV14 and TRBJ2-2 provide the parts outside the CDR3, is EAGVTQFPSHSVIEKGQTVTLRCDPISGHDNLYWYRRVMGKEIKFLLHFVKESKQDESGMPNNRFLAERTGGTYSTLKVQPAELEDSGVYFCASSRLRNTGELFFGEGSRLTVL.

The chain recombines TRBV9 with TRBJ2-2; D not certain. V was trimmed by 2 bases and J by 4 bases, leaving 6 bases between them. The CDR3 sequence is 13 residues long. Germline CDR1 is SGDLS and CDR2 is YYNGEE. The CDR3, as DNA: TGTGCCAGCAGCGTTTCTAGCACCGGGGAGCTGTTTTTT. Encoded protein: CASSVSSTGELFF. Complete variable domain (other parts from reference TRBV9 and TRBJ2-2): DSGVTQTPKHLITATGQRVTLRCSPRSGDLSVYWYQQSLDQGLQFLIQYYNGEERAKGNILERFSAQQFPDLHSELNLSSLELGDSALYFCASSVSSTGELFFGEGSRLTVL.

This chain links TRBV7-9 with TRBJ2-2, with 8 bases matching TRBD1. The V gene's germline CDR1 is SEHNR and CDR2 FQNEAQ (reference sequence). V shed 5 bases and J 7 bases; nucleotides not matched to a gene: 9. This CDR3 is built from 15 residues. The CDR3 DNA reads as TGTGCCAGCAGCACCTACAGGGGGGTAAACGGGGAGCTGTTTTTT. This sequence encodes CASSTYRGVNGELFF.

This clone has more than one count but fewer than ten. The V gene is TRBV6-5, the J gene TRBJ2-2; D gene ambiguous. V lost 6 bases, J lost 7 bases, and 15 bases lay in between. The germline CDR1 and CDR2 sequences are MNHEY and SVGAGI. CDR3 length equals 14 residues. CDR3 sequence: CASRNQPGVGELFF. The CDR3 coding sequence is TGTGCCAGCAGGAACCAACCAGGTGTCGGGGAGCTGTTTTTT.

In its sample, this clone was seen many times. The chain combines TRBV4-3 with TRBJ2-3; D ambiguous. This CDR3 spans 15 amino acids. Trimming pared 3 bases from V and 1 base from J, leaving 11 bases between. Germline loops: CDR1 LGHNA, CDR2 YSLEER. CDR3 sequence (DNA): TGCGCCAGCAGCCATGACGACGGAGGCACAGATACGCAGTATTTT. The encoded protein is CASSHDDGGTDTQYF.

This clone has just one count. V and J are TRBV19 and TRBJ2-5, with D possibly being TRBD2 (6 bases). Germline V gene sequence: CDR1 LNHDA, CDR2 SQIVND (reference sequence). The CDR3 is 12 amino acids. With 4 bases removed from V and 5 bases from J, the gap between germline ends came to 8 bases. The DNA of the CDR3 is TGTGCCAGTAGTACCCGGGGGGAGACCCAGTACTTC. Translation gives CASSTRGETQYF.

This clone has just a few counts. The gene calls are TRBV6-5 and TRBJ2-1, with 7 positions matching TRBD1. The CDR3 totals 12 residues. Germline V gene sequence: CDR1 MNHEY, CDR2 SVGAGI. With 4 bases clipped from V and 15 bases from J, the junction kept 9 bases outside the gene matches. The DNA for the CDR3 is TGTGCCAGCAGTTTTTCGGGACAGACATGGTTCTTC. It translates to CASSFSGQTWFF.

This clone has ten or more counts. CDR3 bases: TGTGCCAGCAGCCCGCAGAACAGGAACACTGAAGCTTTCTTT. This sequence encodes CASSPQNRNTEAFF. The chain carries TRBV11-2 and TRBJ1-1; D is uncertain. This CDR3 region has 14 residues. The germline V gene has CDR1 SGHAT and CDR2 FQNNGV. Trimming left V 5 bases short and J 1 base short, with 11 bases between.

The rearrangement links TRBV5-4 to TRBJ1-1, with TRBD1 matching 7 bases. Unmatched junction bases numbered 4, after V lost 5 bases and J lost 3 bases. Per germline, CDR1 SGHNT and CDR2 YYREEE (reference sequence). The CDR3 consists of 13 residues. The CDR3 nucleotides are TGTGCCAGCAGGAGGGACAGCTACACTGAAGCTTTCTTT. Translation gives CASRRDSYTEAFF.

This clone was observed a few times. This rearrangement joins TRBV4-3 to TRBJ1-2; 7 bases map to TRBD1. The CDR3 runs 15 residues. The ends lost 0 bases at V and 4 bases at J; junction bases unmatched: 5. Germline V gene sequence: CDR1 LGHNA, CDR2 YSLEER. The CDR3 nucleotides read TGCGCCAGCAGCCAAGACGTCAGGGGGGGCTATGGCTACACCTTC. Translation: CASSQDVRGGYGYTF.